Each of the 6 T cell receptor beta chains below was sequenced from the same sample in a study of blood T cell repertoires in COVID-19 (dated by TCRdb to about 2020). The method was the immunoSEQ multiplex PCR assay. TCRdb retrieved this table from immuneACCESS and kept in-frame rearrangements only. Not all clones are present; in checked studies, unresolved V genes account for under half, and no reason is known for the remainder. For this sample there are 140,000 or so clones; over 80% appear just once. About 8.1% of the sample comes from the top ten. Sequences were obtained from peripheral blood. All receptors derive from a man aged 25-40 years with COVID-19, enrolled during active disease.

The chain has TRBV28 and TRBJ2-7; D is possibly TRBD1 (6 bases). In germline, CDR1 is MDHEN, CDR2 SYDVKM. Trimming left V 4 bases short and J 2 bases short, with 12 bases between. The CDR3 extends over 14 amino acids. The CDR3 here is CASSSPQGTYEQYF. The CDR3 DNA sequence: TGTGCCAGCAGTTCGCCACAGGGTACCTACGAGCAGTACTTC. Looking up the rest from reference TRBV28 and TRBJ2-7 gives the full variable domain: DVKVTQSSRYLVKRTGEKVFLECVQDMDHENMFWYRQDPGLGLRLIYFSYDVKMKEKGDIPEGYSVSREKKERFSLILESASTNQTSMYLCASSSPQGTYEQYFGPGTRLTVT.

V is TRBV6-2 or TRBV6-3 and J is TRBJ1-1; D is undetermined. The CDR3 extends over 14 amino acids. The V end lost 4 bases, the J end lost 0 bases, and 9 bases lay between the germline ends. Per the germline V gene, CDR1 is MNHEY and CDR2 is SVGEGT. The CDR3 nucleotides read TGTGCCAGCAGTTTCCGGAGCATGAACACTGAAGCTTTCTTT. This codes for CASSFRSMNTEAFF.

The V call is TRBV25-1, the J call TRBJ2-2; TRBD2 matches at 10 bases. The CDR3 has 14 residues. The V segment lost 5 bases and the J segment 3 bases; nucleotides outside the gene matches: 0. Germline CDR1 and CDR2: MGHDK and SYGVNS. The CDR3 DNA is TGTGCCAGCAGTAGCGGGAGGGACACCGGGGAGCTGTTTTTT. Its protein is CASSSGRDTGELFF.

The chain has TRBV7-8 and TRBJ1-3; D may be TRBD1 (5 bases). The germline V and J ends were trimmed by 1 base and 8 bases, with 30 bases remaining between them. Per germline, CDR1 SGHVS and CDR2 FQNEAQ. The CDR3 contains 20 residues. The CDR3 is CASSLGGTSERGRPPYTIYF. The CDR3, as DNA: TGTGCCAGCAGCTTAGGAGGGACTTCTGAGCGTGGCAGGCCCCCTTACACCATATATTTT.

The chain links TRBV5-4 to TRBJ2-1, with D possibly TRBD2 on 5 matching bases. The CDR3 spans 14 residues. V was shortened by 4 bases and J by 8 bases, with 16 bases between the two germline ends. Germline-derived CDR1 and CDR2 are SGHNT and YYREEE (reference sequence). The CDR3 region is CASSPALRADEQFF. Here the CDR3 DNA reads TGTGCCAGCAGCCCCGCTTTGAGGGCAGATGAGCAGTTCTTC.

The chain uses TRBV2 and TRBJ2-2; 7 nucleotides agree with TRBD1. The trim removed 8 bases at V and 2 bases at J, leaving 8 bases unmatched. This CDR3 is built from 15 residues. Germline V lookup: CDR1 SNHLY, CDR2 FYNNEI. The CDR3 coding sequence is TGTGCCAGCCTACAGGGGCCTACCAACACCGGGGAGCTGTTTTTT. This codes for CASLQGPTNTGELFF.